The rows below give T cell receptor beta chains drawn from one sample of a study of blood T cell repertoires in COVID-19. Data came from immunoSEQ multiplex PCR; TCRdb stores just in-frame clones and leaves some out. The table lists roughly 99,000 clones, more than 80% of them singletons. Sample: peripheral blood. These receptors came from a man aged 35 to 55 with active or convalescent COVID-19. Each CDR3 is given with its conserved first and last residue. Fields, in order: D gene, V gene, J gene, clone size, CDR3 DNA, CDR3 protein. D genes are given only for firm matches. Expanded clones are given a class, and other clones once, few, many or no size at all.

d_call: TRBD1
v_call: TRBV30
j_call: TRBJ2-7
clone_size: NA
cdr3_nt: TGTGCCTGGAGTGGGACAGGGGCAGCGTACGAGCAGTACTTC
cdr3_aa: CAWSGTGAAYEQYF

d_call: NA
v_call: TRBV18
j_call: TRBJ2-2
clone_size: NA
cdr3_nt: TGTGCCAGCTCACCTTTTGGAGGCACCGGGGAGCTGTTTTTT
cdr3_aa: CASSPFGGTGELFF

d_call: TRBD1
v_call: TRBV28
j_call: TRBJ1-2
clone_size: once
cdr3_nt: TGTGCCAGCAGCGCCGGACAGGGCTATGGCTACACCTTC
cdr3_aa: CASSAGQGYGYTF

d_call: TRBD2
v_call: TRBV7-2
j_call: TRBJ2-1
clone_size: NA
cdr3_nt: TGTGCCAGCAGCTCGGGACTAGCCTACAATGAGCAGTTCTTC
cdr3_aa: CASSSGLAYNEQFF

d_call: TRBD2
v_call: TRBV7-9
j_call: TRBJ2-7
clone_size: NA
cdr3_nt: TGTGCCAGCAGCTTAGTGTCTAGCGGGCGTTACGAGCAGTACTTC
cdr3_aa: CASSLVSSGRYEQYF

d_call: NA
v_call: TRBV14
j_call: TRBJ1-2
clone_size: NA
cdr3_nt: TGTGCCAGCAGCCAAGCTCCAGGACAGATGGGGGATGGCTACACCTTC
cdr3_aa: CASSQAPGQMGDGYTF

d_call: TRBD1
v_call: TRBV19
j_call: TRBJ2-7
clone_size: NA
cdr3_nt: TGTGCCAGTAGTATATATGGGACAGGGGTAGCCGAGCAGTACTTC
cdr3_aa: CASSIYGTGVAEQYF

d_call: TRBD1
v_call: TRBV30
j_call: TRBJ1-5
clone_size: NA
cdr3_nt: TGTGCCTGGGAACAGGGGTCGAATCAGCCCCAGCATTTT
cdr3_aa: CAWEQGSNQPQHF

d_call: NA
v_call: TRBV6-2/TRBV6-3
j_call: TRBJ2-7
clone_size: once
cdr3_nt: TGTGCCAGCAGCCCCACCGGGTTGGGAGGACGGGGACCGAGGTACTTC
cdr3_aa: CASSPTGLGGRGPRYF

d_call: TRBD2
v_call: TRBV18
j_call: TRBJ2-7
clone_size: NA
cdr3_nt: TGTGCCAGCTCACCAGGGACTAGAGTCAACGAGCAGTACTTC
cdr3_aa: CASSPGTRVNEQYF

d_call: NA
v_call: TRBV5-5
j_call: TRBJ2-1
clone_size: NA
cdr3_nt: TGTGCCAGCAGCTTGAAGGGGGTTCCCCCCACCTACAATGAGCAGTTCTTC
cdr3_aa: CASSLKGVPPTYNEQFF

d_call: NA
v_call: TRBV21-1
j_call: TRBJ1-1
clone_size: NA
cdr3_nt: TGTGCCAGCAGTTACCGGGAGCTCTCAGGGTTGACTGAAGCTTTCTTT
cdr3_aa: CASSYRELSGLTEAFF

d_call: NA
v_call: TRBV6-5
j_call: TRBJ1-1
clone_size: once
cdr3_nt: TGTGCCAGCAGTTTGTCCAGGGTGAGAACTGAAGCTTTCTTT
cdr3_aa: CASSLSRVRTEAFF

d_call: TRBD2
v_call: TRBV7-3
j_call: TRBJ2-7
clone_size: NA
cdr3_nt: TGTGCCAGCAGCCAGGGACTAGCGGGAGCCGAGCAGTACTTC
cdr3_aa: CASSQGLAGAEQYF

d_call: NA
v_call: TRBV7-2
j_call: TRBJ1-2
clone_size: NA
cdr3_nt: TGTGCCAGCAGCTCCTTACAGGTTACCTTGGGGGGCTACACCTTC
cdr3_aa: CASSSLQVTLGGYTF

d_call: TRBD2
v_call: TRBV6-5
j_call: TRBJ2-4
clone_size: NA
cdr3_nt: TGTGCCAGCAGCGGGGGGGGGACGTCTAAAAACATTCAGTACTTC
cdr3_aa: CASSGGGTSKNIQYF

d_call: TRBD1
v_call: TRBV6-5
j_call: TRBJ1-2
clone_size: NA
cdr3_nt: TGTGCCAGCAGGTCTCGGGACAGTTACTATGGCTACACCTTC
cdr3_aa: CASRSRDSYYGYTF

d_call: TRBD1
v_call: TRBV24-1
j_call: TRBJ2-1
clone_size: NA
cdr3_nt: TGTGCCACCAGCTTACCACCGGGACAGGGGAAGAATGAGCAGTTCTTC
cdr3_aa: CATSLPPGQGKNEQFF

d_call: NA
v_call: TRBV7-9
j_call: TRBJ2-3
clone_size: NA
cdr3_nt: TGTGCCAGCAGCTTGAGCGGTGGGAGCACAGATACGCAGTATTTT
cdr3_aa: CASSLSGGSTDTQYF

d_call: TRBD2
v_call: TRBV11-2
j_call: TRBJ2-7
clone_size: NA
cdr3_nt: TGTGCCAGCAGCTTAAAGCGGGAGAACGAGCAGTACTTC
cdr3_aa: CASSLKRENEQYF

d_call: NA
v_call: TRBV11-2
j_call: TRBJ1-5
clone_size: NA
cdr3_nt: TGTGCCAGCAGCTGGGGGGGAATCAATCAGCCCCAGCATTTT
cdr3_aa: CASSWGGINQPQHF

d_call: TRBD1
v_call: TRBV28
j_call: TRBJ1-4
clone_size: few
cdr3_nt: TGTGCCAGTTTCGGACAGGGAGCAACTAATGAAAAACTGTTTTTT
cdr3_aa: CASFGQGATNEKLFF

d_call: NA
v_call: TRBV7-3
j_call: TRBJ1-3
clone_size: NA
cdr3_nt: TGTGCCAGCAGTCATGGAGGCCCGGGGGACACCATATATTTT
cdr3_aa: CASSHGGPGDTIYF

d_call: NA
v_call: TRBV11-3
j_call: TRBJ2-1
clone_size: NA
cdr3_nt: TGTGCCAGCAGCCGCGGAAGTGAGCAGTTCTTC
cdr3_aa: CASSRGSEQFF

d_call: NA
v_call: TRBV11-2
j_call: TRBJ2-5
clone_size: once
cdr3_nt: TGTGCCAGCAGTACAGAAAGAAGCTATCTGGAGACCCAGTACTTC
cdr3_aa: CASSTERSYLETQYF

d_call: TRBD2
v_call: TRBV7-3
j_call: TRBJ2-1
clone_size: NA
cdr3_nt: TGTGCCAGCAGCTTCGGGACTAGCCAATTGGGCGATGAGCAGTTCTTC
cdr3_aa: CASSFGTSQLGDEQFF

d_call: NA
v_call: TRBV18
j_call: TRBJ2-7
clone_size: NA
cdr3_nt: TGTGCCAGCTCACCTAGTGCCTACGAGCAGTACTTC
cdr3_aa: CASSPSAYEQYF

d_call: NA
v_call: TRBV4-1
j_call: TRBJ1-5
clone_size: NA
cdr3_nt: TGCGCCAGCAGCCAAGGTAGGGCAGGGAATCAGCCCCAGCATTTT
cdr3_aa: CASSQGRAGNQPQHF

d_call: NA
v_call: TRBV18
j_call: TRBJ1-5
clone_size: NA
cdr3_nt: TGTGCCAGCTCACCTAACAATCAGCCCCAGCATTTT
cdr3_aa: CASSPNNQPQHF